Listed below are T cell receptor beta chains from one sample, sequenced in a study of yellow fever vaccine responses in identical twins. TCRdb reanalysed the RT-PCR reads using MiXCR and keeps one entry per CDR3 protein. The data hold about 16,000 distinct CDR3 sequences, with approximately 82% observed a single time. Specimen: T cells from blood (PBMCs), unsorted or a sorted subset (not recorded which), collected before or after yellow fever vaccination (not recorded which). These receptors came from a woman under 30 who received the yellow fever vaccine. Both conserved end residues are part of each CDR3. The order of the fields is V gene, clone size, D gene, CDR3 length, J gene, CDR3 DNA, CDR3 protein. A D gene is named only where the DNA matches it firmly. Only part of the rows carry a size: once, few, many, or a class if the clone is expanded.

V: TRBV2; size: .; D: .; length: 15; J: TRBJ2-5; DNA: TGTGCCAGCAGTGAAGCGGGCTCTTTCCAAGAGACCCAGTACTTC; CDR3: CASSEAGSFQETQYF
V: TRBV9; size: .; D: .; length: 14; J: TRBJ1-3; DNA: TGTGCCAGCACCACGGACAGCTCTGGAAACACCATATATTTT; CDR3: CASTTDSSGNTIYF
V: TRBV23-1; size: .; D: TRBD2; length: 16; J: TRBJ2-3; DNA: TGCGCCAGCAGTCAATCCAGGGGACTAGCAGGAGATACGCAGTATTTT; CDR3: CASSQSRGLAGDTQYF
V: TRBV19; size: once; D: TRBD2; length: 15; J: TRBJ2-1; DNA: TGTGCCAGTAGTATACGGGGGACTAGGTCTAATGAGCAGTTCTTC; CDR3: CASSIRGTRSNEQFF
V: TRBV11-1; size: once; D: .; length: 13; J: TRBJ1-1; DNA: TGTGCCAGCTCACCGCAGACCGATTCTGAAGCTTTCTTT; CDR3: CASSPQTDSEAFF
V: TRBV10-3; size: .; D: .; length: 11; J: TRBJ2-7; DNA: TGTGCCATCAGTGAGGGTTACGAGCAGTACTTC; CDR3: CAISEGYEQYF
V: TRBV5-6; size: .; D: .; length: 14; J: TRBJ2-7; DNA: TGTGCCAGCAGCATGGGACACGGAACCTACGAGCAGTACTTC; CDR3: CASSMGHGTYEQYF
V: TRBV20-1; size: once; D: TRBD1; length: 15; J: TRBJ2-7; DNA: TGCAGTGCTCTACCCGGGACAGGGTTCGCAGACGAGCAGTACTTC; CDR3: CSALPGTGFADEQYF
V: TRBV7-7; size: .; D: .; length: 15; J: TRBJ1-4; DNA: TGTGCTAGCAGCTTAGGGCAGTATGGGAATGAAAAACTGTTTTTT; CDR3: CASSLGQYGNEKLFF
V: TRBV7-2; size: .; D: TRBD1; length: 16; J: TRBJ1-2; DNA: TGTGCCAGCAGCTTAGCGGGGATCGGGACAGGGGCCGGCTACACCTTC; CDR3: CASSLAGIGTGAGYTF
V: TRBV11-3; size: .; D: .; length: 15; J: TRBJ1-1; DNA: TGTGCCAGCAGCCTAAGTTGGGCTAACGACACTGAAGCTTTCTTT; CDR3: CASSLSWANDTEAFF
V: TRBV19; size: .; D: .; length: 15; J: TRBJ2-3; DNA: TGTGCCAGTAGCCGTTCAGGGACGAGCACAGATACGCAGTATTTT; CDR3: CASSRSGTSTDTQYF
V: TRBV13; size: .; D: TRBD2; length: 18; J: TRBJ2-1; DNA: TGTGCCAGCGTTCCGGGACTAGCGGTTCACGGGTCCTACAATGAGCAGTTCTTC; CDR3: CASVPGLAVHGSYNEQFF
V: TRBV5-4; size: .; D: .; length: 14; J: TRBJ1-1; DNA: TGTGCCAGCAGCTTGGCGGGTGTGAGTACTGAAGCTTTCTTT; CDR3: CASSLAGVSTEAFF
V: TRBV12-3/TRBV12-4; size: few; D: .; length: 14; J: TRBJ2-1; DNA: TGTGCCAGCAGCCCACTGGAGTCCGTCGGTGAGCAGTTCTTC; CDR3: CASSPLESVGEQFF
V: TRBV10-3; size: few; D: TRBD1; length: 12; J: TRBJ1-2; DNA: TGTGCCATCAGTACAGGGGTTCGGGGCTACACCTTC; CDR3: CAISTGVRGYTF
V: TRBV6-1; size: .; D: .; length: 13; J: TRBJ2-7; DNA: TGTGCCAGCAGTGTACAGAGTTCCTACGAGCAGTACTTC; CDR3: CASSVQSSYEQYF
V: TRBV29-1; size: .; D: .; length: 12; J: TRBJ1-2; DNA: TGCAGCGTTGAAGACAACAGCTATGGCTACACCTTC; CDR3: CSVEDNSYGYTF
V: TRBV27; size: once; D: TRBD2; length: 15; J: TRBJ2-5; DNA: TGTGCCAGCAGCTCCAAATCGGGACTAGTTTTGACCCAGTACTTC; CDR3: CASSSKSGLVLTQYF
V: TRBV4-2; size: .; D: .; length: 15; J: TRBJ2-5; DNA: TGTGCCAGCAGCCCACCGACAGGATTACAAGAGACCCAGTACTTC; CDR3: CASSPPTGLQETQYF
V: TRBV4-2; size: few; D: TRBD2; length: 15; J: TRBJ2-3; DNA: TGTGCCAGCAGCCAGGAGAGCGGGGGTCAATATACGCAGTATTTT; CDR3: CASSQESGGQYTQYF
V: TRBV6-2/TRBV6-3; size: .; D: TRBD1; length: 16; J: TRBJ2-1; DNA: TGTGCCAGCAGTTACCCAGGACAGGGCAGTGGCAATGAGCAGTTCTTC; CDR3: CASSYPGQGSGNEQFF
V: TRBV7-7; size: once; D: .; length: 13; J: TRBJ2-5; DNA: TGTGCTAGCAGCCCCCCGGCGCAAGAGACCCAGTACTTC; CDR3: CASSPPAQETQYF
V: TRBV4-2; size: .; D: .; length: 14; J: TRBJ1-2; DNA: TGTGCCAGCAGCGATCCAACACGTAACTATGGCTACACCTTC; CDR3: CASSDPTRNYGYTF
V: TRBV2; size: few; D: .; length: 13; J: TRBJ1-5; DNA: TGTGCCAGCAGTGATCGGGCTAATCAGCCCCAGCATTTT; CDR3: CASSDRANQPQHF
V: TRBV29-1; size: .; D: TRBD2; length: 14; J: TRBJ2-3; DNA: TGCAGCGCTATGGGACTAGATTTTGCAGATACGCAGTATTTT; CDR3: CSAMGLDFADTQYF
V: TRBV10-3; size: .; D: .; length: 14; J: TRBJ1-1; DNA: TGTGCCATCAGCCCCACAGGGAGGGGTACTGAAGCTTTCTTT; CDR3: CAISPTGRGTEAFF
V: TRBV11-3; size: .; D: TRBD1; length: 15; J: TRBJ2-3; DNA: TGTGCCAGCAGCTTGGGACAGTTAAGCACAGATACGCAGTATTTT; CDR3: CASSLGQLSTDTQYF
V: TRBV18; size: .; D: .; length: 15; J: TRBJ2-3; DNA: TGTGCCAGCTCCCCCCCGGGGCAGGGACCAGATACGCAGTATTTT; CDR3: CASSPPGQGPDTQYF
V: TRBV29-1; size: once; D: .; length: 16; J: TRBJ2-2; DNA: TGCAGCGTTGGCATGGGTGATGCGTTTGGGACCGGGGAGCTGTTTTTT; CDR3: CSVGMGDAFGTGELFF
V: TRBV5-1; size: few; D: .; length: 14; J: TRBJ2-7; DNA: TGCGCCAGCAGCTTGGGGGGGGTCTCATACGAGCAGTACTTC; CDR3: CASSLGGVSYEQYF
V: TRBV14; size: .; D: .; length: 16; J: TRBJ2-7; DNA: TGTGCCAGCAGCCAAGTTTTCCCAGGGAACTCCTACGAGCAGTACTTC; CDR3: CASSQVFPGNSYEQYF
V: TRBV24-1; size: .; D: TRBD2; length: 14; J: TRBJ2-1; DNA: TGTGCCACCAGTGTGACTAGCGGGGGGGCCGAGCAGTTCTTC; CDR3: CATSVTSGGAEQFF
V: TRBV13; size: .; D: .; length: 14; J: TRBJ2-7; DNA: TGTGCCAGCACAGCCCTTCCGGGGGCCTACGAGCAGTACTTC; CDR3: CASTALPGAYEQYF
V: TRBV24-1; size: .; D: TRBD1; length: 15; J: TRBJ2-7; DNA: TGTGCCACCAGTGGATGGGGACAGGGAACCTACGAGCAGTACTTC; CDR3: CATSGWGQGTYEQYF
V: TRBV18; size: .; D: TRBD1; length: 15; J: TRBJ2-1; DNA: TGTGCCAGCTCACCCCAACAGGGGGCGAAGGTTGAGCAGTTCTTC; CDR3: CASSPQQGAKVEQFF
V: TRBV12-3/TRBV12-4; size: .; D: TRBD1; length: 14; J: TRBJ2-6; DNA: TGTGCCAGCGGTACAGGGGACGGGGCCAACGTCCTGACTTTC; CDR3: CASGTGDGANVLTF
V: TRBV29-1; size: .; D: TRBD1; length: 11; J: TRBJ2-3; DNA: TGCAGCGTTGAAAGGACAGGCCAGCAGTATTTT; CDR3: CSVERTGQQYF
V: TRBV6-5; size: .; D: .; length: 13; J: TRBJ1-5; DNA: TGTGCCAGCAGTTCCGGGAGCAATCAGCCCCAGCATTTT; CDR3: CASSSGSNQPQHF
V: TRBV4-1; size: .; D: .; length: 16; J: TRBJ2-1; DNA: TGCGCCAGCAGCCAAGATCCCGGGGACGGTAGCAATGAGCAGTTCTTC; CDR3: CASSQDPGDGSNEQFF
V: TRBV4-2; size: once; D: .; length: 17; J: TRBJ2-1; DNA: TGTGCCAGCAGCCTCGGGGAAACCTCGAGCTCCTACAATGAGCAGTTCTTC; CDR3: CASSLGETSSSYNEQFF
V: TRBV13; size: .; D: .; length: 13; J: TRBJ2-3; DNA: TGTGCCAGCAGCAGCGGGACACCAAATACGCAGTATTTT; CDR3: CASSSGTPNTQYF
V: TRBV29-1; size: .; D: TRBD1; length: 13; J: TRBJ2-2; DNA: TGCAGCGTCACAGGGGCGAACACCGGGGAGCTGTTTTTT; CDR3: CSVTGANTGELFF
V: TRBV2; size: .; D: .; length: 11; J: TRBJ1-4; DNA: TGTGCCAGCAGGACTAATGAAAAACTGTTTTTT; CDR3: CASRTNEKLFF
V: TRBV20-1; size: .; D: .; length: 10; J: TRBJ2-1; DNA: TGCAGTGCTAGCCCCAATGAGCAGTTCTTC; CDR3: CSASPNEQFF